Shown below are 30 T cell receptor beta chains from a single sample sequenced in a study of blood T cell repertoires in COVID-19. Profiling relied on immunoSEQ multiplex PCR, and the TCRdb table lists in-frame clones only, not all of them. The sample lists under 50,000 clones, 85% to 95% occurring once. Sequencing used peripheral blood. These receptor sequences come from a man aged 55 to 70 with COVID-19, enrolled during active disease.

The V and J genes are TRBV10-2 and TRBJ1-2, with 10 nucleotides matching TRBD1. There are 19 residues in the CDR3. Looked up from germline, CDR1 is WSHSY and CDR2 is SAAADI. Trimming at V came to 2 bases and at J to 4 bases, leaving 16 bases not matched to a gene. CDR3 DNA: TGCGCCAGCAGTGAGCGTCTGGGACAGGGGTCAGGAGCCCTCTATGGCTACACCTTC. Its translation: CASSERLGQGSGALYGYTF.

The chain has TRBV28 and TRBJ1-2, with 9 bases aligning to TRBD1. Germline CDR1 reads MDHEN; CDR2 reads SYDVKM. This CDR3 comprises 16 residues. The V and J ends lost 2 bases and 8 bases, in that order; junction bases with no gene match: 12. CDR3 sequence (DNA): TGTGCCAGCAGTTTAAGCACAGGGGGCGCCGAAAGAGGCTACACCTTC. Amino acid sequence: CASSLSTGGAERGYTF.

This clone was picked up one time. CDR3 residues: CASGPNTGTPDEKLFF. The CDR3 DNA follows: TGCGCCAGCGGGCCAAACACCGGGACTCCGGATGAAAAACTGTTTTTT. This chain connects TRBV5-1 to TRBJ1-4; D is possibly TRBD1 (5 bases). CDR3 length: 16 residues. The germline V and J ends were trimmed by 7 bases and 6 bases, with 22 bases remaining between them. In germline, CDR1 is SGHRS, CDR2 YFSETQ.

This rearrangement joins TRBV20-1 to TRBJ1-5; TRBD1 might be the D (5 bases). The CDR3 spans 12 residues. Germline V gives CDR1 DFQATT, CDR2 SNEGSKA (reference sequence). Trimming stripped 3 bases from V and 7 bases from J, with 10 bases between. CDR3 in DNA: TGCAGTGCTAGTTGGCAGGGCCAGCCCCAGCATTTT. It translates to CSASWQGQPQHF.

In DNA, the CDR3 is TGTGCCAGCAGTTCAGGCGGGAGTTTAAGAATTTCGGAGTTCTTC. Encoded protein: CASSSGGSLRISEFF. The chain joins TRBV6-2 or TRBV6-3 to TRBJ2-1; TRBD2 agrees at 7 bases. CDR3 length: 15 residues. Germline assignment: CDR1 MNHEY and CDR2 SVGEGT. V gave up 4 bases and J gave up 14 bases; unmatched junction bases: 17.

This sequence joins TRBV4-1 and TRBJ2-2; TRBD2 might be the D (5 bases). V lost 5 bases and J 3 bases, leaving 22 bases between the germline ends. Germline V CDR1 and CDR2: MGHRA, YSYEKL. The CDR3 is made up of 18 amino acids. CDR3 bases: TGCGCCAGCAGCGCAAGATTGGGAATCCGGGAACACACCGGGGAGCTGTTTTTT. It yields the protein CASSARLGIREHTGELFF.

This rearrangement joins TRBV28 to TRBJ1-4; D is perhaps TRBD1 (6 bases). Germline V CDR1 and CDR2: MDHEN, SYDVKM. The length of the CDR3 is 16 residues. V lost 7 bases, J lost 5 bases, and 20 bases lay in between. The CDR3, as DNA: TGTGCCAGCACCCCGGGAGGGGGGCTAAACAATGAAAAACTGTTTTTT. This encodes CASTPGGGLNNEKLFF.

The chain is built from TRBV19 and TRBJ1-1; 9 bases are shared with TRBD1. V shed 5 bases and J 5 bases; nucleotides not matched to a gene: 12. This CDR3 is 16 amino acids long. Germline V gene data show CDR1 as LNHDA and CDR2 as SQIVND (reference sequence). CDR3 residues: CASSPAPTGGRTEAFF. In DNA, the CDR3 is TGTGCCAGTAGTCCCGCCCCGACAGGGGGGAGGACTGAAGCTTTCTTT.

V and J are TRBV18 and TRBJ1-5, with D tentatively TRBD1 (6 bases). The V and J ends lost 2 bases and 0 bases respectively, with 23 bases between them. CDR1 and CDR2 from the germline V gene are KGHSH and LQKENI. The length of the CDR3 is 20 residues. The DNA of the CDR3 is TGTGCCAGCTCACCAACGGGACACCCGCGTAGCGATTATAGCAATCAGCCCCAGCATTTT. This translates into CASSPTGHPRSDYSNQPQHF. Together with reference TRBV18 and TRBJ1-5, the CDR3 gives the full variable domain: NAGVMQNPRHLVRRRGQEARLRCSPMKGHSHVYWYRQLPEEGLKFMVYLQKENIIDESGMPKERFSAEFPKEGPSILRIQQVVRGDSAAYFCASSPTGHPRSDYSNQPQHFGDGTRLSIL.

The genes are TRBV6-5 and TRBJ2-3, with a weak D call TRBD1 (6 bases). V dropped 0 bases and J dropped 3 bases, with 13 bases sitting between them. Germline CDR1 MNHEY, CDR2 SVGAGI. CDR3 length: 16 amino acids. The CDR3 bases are TGTGCCAGCAGTTACTCGAGGAACAGGGTAACAGATACGCAGTATTTT. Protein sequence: CASSYSRNRVTDTQYF.

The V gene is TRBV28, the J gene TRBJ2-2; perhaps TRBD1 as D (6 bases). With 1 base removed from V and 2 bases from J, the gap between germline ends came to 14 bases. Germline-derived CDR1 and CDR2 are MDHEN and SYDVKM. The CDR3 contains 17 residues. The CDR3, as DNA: TGTGCCAGCAGTTTATCCCTACAGGGACCTAACACCGGGGAGCTGTTTTTT. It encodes CASSLSLQGPNTGELFF.

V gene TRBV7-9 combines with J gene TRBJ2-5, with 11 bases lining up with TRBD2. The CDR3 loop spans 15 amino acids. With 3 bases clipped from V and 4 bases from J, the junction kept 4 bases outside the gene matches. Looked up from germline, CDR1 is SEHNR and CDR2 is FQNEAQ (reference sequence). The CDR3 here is CASSFALAGGETQYF. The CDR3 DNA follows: TGTGCCAGCAGCTTCGCCCTAGCGGGAGGAGAGACCCAGTACTTC.

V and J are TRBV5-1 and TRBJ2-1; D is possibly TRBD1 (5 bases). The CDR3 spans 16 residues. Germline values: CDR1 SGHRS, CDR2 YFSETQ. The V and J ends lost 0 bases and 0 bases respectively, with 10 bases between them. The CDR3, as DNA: TGCGCCAGCAGCTTGGGGGGCTCCCTCTCCTACAATGAGCAGTTCTTC. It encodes CASSLGGSLSYNEQFF.

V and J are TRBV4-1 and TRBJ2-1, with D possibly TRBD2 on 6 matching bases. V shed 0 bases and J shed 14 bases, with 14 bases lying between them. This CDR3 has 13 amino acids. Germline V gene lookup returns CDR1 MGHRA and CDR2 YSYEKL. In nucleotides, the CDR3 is TGCGCCAGCAGCCAAGATTACTCCCAGCGGGAGTTCTTC. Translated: CASSQDYSQREFF.

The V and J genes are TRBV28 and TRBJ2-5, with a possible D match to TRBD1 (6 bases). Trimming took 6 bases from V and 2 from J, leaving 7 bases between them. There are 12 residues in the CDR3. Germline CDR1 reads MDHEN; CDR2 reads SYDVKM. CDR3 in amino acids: CASRRGQETQYF. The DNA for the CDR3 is TGTGCCAGCAGGAGGGGGCAAGAGACCCAGTACTTC.

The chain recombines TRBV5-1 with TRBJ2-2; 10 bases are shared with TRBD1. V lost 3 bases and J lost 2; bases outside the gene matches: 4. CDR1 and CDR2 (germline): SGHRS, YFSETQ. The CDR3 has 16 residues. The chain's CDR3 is CASSYRDRGNTGELFF. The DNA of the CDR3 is TGCGCCAGCAGCTACCGGGACAGGGGTAACACCGGGGAGCTGTTTTTT.

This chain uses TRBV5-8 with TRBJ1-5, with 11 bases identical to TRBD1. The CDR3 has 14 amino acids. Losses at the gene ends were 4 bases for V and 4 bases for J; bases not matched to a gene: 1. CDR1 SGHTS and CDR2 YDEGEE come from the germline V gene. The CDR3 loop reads CASSGDRGNQPQHF. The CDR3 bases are TGTGCCAGCAGCGGGGACAGGGGGAATCAGCCCCAGCATTTT.

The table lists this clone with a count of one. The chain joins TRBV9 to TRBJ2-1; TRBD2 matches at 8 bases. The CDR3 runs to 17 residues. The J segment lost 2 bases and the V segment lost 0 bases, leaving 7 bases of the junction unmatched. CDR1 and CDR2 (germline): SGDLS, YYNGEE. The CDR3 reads CASSVGRAGGAYNEQFF. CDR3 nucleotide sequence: TGTGCCAGCAGCGTAGGGAGGGCCGGGGGGGCCTACAATGAGCAGTTCTTC. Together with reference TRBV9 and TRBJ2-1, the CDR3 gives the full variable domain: DSGVTQTPKHLITATGQRVTLRCSPRSGDLSVYWYQQSLDQGLQFLIQYYNGEERAKGNILERFSAQQFPDLHSELNLSSLELGDSALYFCASSVGRAGGAYNEQFFGPGTRLTVL.

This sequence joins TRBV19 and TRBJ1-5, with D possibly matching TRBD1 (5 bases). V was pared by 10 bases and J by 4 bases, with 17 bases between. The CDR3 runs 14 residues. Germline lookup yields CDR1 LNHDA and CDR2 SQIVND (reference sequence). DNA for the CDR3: TGTGCCATCGCTACCCCCGGGGGAAATCAGCCCCAGCATTTT. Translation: CAIATPGGNQPQHF.

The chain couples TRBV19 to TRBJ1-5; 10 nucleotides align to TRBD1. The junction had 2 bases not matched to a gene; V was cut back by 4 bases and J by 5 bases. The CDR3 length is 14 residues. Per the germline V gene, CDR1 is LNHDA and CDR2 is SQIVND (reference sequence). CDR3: CASSRDRGYQPQHF. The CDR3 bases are TGTGCCAGTAGTAGGGACAGGGGATATCAGCCCCAGCATTTT. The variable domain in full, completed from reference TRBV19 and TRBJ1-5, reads DGGITQSPKYLFRKEGQNVTLSCEQNLNHDAMYWYRQDPGQGLRLIYYSQIVNDFQKGDIAEGYSVSREKKESFPLTVTSAQKNPTAFYLCASSRDRGYQPQHFGDGTRLSIL.

The CDR3 DNA is TGTGCCAGCAGTGGGACAGGGAAAGATCAGCCCCAGCATTTT. Its translation is CASSGTGKDQPQHF. V gene TRBV2 combines with J gene TRBJ1-5; 8 nucleotides match TRBD1. The germline CDR1 and CDR2 sequences are SNHLY and FYNNEI. The V and J ends lost 4 bases and 5 bases, in that order; junction bases with no gene match: 4. There are 14 residues in the CDR3. The full variable domain, completed using reference TRBV2 and TRBJ1-5, is EPEVTQTPSHQVTQMGQEVILRCVPISNHLYFYWYRQILGQKVEFLVSFYNNEISEKSEIFDDQFSVERPDGSNFTLKIRSTKLEDSAMYFCASSGTGKDQPQHFGDGTRLSIL.

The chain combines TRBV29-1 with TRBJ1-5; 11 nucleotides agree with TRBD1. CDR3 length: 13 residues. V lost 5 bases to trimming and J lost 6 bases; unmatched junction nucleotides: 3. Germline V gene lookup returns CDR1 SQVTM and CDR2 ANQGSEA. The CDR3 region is CSVRTGGSQPQHF. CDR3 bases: TGCAGCGTTCGGACAGGGGGCAGTCAGCCCCAGCATTTT.

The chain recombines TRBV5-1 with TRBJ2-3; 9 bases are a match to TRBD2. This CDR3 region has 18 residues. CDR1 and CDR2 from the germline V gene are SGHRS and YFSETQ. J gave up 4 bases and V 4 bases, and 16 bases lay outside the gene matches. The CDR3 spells CASSSGRLADLRADTQYF. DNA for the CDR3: TGCGCCAGCAGCAGCGGTAGACTAGCGGACCTTCGGGCAGATACGCAGTATTTT.

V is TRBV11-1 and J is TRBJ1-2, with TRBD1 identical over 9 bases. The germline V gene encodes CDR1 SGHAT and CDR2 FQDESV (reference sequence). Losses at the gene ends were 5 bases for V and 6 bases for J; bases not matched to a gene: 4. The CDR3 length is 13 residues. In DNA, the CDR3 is TGTGCCAGCAGCCCCGGGACAGGGCATGGCTACACCTTC. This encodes CASSPGTGHGYTF. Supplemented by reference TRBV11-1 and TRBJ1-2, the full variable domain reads EAEVAQSPRYKITEKSQAVAFWCDPISGHATLYWYRQILGQGPELLVQFQDESVVDDSQLPKDRFSAERLKGVDSTLKIQPAELGDSAMYLCASSPGTGHGYTFGSGTRLTVV.

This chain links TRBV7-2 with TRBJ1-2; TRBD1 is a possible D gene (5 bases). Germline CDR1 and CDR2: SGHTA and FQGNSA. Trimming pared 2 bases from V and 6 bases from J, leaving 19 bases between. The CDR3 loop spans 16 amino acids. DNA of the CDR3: TGTGCCAGCAGCTTAAGTGGGACGCAGGGAGGGAATGGCTACACCTTC. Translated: CASSLSGTQGGNGYTF. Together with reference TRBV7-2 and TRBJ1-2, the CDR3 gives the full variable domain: GAGVSQSPSNKVTEKGKDVELRCDPISGHTALYWYRQSLGQGLEFLIYFQGNSAPDKSGLPSDRFSAERTGGSVSTLTIQRTQQEDSAVYLCASSLSGTQGGNGYTFGSGTRLTVV.

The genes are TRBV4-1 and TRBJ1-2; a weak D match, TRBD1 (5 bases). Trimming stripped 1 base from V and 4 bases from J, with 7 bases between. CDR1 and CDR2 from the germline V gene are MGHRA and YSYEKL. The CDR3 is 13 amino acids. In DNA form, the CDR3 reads TGCGCCAGCAGCCAAGGGCAGGGCTATGGCTACACCTTC. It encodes CASSQGQGYGYTF.

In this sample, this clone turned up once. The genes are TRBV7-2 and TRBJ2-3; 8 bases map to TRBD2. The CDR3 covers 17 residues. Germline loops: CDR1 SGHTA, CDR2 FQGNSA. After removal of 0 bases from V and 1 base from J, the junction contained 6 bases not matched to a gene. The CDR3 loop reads CASSLAGAGVGTDTQYF. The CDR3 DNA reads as TGTGCCAGCAGCTTAGCGGGAGCGGGAGTCGGCACAGATACGCAGTATTTT.

CDR3 DNA sequence: TGTGCCAGCAGCTTAGGGGGCCCACACCGAATCCTCTCCTACGAGCAGTACTTC. Translated, it gives CASSLGGPHRILSYEQYF. J is TRBJ2-7 and V is TRBV13, with unresolved D. Trimming cost V 0 bases and J 0 bases, with 18 bases left between them. The CDR3 runs to 18 residues. Germline lookup yields CDR1 PRHDT and CDR2 FYEKMQ (reference sequence).

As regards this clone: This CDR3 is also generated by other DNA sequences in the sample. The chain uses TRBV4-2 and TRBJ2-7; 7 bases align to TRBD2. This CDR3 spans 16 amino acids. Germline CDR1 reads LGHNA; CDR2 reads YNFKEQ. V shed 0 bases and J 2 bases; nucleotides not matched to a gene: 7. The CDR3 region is CASSQDLTSATYEQYF. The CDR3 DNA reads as TGTGCCAGCAGCCAAGATCTAACTAGCGCTACCTACGAGCAGTACTTC.

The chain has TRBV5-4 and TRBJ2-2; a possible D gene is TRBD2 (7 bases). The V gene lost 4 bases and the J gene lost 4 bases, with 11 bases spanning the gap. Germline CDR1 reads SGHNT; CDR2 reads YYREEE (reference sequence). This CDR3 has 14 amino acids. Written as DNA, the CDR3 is TGTGCCAGCAGCAAGGGAGGGGGCACCGGGGAGCTGTTTTTT. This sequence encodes CASSKGGGTGELFF.